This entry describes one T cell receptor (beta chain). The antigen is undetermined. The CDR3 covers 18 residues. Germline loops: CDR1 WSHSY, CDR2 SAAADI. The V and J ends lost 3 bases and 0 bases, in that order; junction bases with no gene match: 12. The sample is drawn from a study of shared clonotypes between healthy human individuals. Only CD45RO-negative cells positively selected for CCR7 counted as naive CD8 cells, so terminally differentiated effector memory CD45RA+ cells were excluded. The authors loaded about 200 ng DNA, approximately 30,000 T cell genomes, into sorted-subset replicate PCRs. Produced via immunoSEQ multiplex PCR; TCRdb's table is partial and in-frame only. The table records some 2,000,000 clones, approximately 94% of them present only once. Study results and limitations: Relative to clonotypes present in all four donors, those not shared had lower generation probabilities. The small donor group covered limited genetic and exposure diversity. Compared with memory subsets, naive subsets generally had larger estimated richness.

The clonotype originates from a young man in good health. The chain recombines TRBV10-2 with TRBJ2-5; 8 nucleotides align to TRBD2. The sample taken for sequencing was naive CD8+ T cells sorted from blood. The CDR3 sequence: CASSDPPGGEVYQETQYF. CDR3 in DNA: TGCGCCAGCAGTGACCCTCCCGGGGGGGAAGTGTACCAAGAGACCCAGTACTTC.